This T cell receptor beta chain stems from a study of cytomegalovirus exposure and HLA in healthy donors. A multiplex PCR was run with 60 Vbeta primers and 13 Jbeta primers. Sequenced by immunoSEQ multiplex PCR; TCRdb stores in-frame clones only, minus some. This repertoire shows around 61,000 clones, more than 80% found once; its top ten account for around 1.5%. Trimming at V came to 4 bases and at J to 6 bases, leaving 11 bases not matched to a gene. This CDR3 contains 15 residues. CDR1 LNHNV and CDR2 YYDKDF come from the germline V gene (reference sequence). The material sequenced was PBMCs. V and J are TRBV15 and TRBJ1-1; TRBD1 matches at 7 bases. The sequence came from a man aged 30-40 years in good health and CMV-seropositive. The DNA for the CDR3 is TGTGCCACCAGCACGGGTCGACAGGGAAACTCTGAAGCTTTCTTT. As protein: CATSTGRQGNSEAFF.